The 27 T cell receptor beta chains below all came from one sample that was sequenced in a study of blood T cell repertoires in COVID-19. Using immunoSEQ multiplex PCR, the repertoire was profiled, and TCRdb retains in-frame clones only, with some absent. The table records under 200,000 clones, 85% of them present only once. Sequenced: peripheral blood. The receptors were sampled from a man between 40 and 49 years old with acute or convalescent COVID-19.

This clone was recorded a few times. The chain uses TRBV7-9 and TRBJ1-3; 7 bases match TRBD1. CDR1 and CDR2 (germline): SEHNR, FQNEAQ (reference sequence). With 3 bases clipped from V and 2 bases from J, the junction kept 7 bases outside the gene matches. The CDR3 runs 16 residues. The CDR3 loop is CASSFLSGTAGNTIYF. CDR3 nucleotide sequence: TGTGCCAGCAGCTTTCTCTCCGGGACAGCTGGAAACACCATATATTTT. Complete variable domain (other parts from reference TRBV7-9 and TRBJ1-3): DTGVSQNPRHKITKRGQNVTFRCDPISEHNRLYWYRQTLGQGPEFLTYFQNEAQLEKSRLLSDRFSAERPKGSFSTLEIQRTEQGDSAMYLCASSFLSGTAGNTIYFGEGSWLTVV.

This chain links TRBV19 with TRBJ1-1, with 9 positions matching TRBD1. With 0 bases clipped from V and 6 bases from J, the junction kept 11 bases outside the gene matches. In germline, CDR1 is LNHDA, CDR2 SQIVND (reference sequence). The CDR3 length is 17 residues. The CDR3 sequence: CASSIEGSTGGMAEAFF. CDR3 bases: TGTGCCAGTAGTATAGAAGGGTCGACAGGGGGAATGGCTGAAGCTTTCTTT.

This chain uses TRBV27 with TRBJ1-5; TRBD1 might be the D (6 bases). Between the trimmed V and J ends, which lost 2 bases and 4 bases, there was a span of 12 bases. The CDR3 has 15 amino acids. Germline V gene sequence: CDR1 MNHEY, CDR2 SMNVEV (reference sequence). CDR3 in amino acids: CASSLQGILNQPQHF. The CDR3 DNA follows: TGTGCCAGCAGTTTACAGGGGATCCTAAATCAGCCCCAGCATTTT.

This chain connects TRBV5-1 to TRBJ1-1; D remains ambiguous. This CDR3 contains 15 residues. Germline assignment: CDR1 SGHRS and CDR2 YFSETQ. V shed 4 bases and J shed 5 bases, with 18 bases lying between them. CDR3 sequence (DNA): TGCGCCAGCAGCAGCCGGTCGGGTATGGAAACTGAAGCTTTCTTT. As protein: CASSSRSGMETEAFF.

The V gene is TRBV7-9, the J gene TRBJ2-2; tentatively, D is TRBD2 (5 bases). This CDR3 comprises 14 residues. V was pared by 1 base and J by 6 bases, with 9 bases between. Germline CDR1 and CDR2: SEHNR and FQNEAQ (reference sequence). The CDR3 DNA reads TGTGCCAGCAGCTTAGACCGGGGATCCGGGGAGCTGTTTTTT. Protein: CASSLDRGSGELFF.

CDR3 protein: CASSDRGKEAEAFF. As DNA, the CDR3 is TGTGCCAGCAGTGACCGAGGAAAAGAGGCTGAAGCTTTCTTT. V and J are TRBV2 and TRBJ1-1, with unresolved D. The CDR3 contains 14 residues. Trimming took 3 bases from V and 6 from J, leaving 14 bases between them. Germline assignment: CDR1 SNHLY and CDR2 FYNNEI.

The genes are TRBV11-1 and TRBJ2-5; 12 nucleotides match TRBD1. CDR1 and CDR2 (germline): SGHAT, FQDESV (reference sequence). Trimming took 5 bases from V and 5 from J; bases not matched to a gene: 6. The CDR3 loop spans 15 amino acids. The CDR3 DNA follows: TGTGCCAGCAGCGTCCGGGACAGGGGGCTCGAGACCCAGTACTTC. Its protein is CASSVRDRGLETQYF. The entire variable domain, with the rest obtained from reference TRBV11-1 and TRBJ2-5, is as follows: EAEVAQSPRYKITEKSQAVAFWCDPISGHATLYWYRQILGQGPELLVQFQDESVVDDSQLPKDRFSAERLKGVDSTLKIQPAELGDSAMYLCASSVRDRGLETQYFGPGTRLLVL.

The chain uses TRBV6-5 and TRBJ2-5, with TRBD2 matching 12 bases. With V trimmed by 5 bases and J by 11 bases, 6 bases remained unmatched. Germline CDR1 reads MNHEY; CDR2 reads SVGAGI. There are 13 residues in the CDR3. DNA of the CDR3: TGTGCCAGCAGTCCGGGACTAGCGGGCAAGCAGTACTTC. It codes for CASSPGLAGKQYF.

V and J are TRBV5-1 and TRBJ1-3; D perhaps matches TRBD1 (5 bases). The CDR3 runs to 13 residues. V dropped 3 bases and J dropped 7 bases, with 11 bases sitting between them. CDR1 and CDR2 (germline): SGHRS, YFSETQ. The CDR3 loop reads CASSSGGGNTIYF. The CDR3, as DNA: TGCGCCAGCAGCTCCGGGGGTGGGAACACCATATATTTT.

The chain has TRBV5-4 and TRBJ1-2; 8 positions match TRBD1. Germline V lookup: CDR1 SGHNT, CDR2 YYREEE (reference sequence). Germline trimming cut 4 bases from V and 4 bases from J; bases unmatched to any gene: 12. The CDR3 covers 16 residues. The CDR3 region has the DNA TGTGCCAGCAGCAGACCCACAACAGGGGGGGGCTATGGCTACACCTTC. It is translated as CASSRPTTGGGYGYTF. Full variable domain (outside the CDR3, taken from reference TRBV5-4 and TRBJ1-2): ETGVTQSPTHLIKTRGQQVTLRCSSQSGHNTVSWYQQALGQGPQFIFQYYREEENGRGNFPPRFSGLQFPNYSSELNVNALELDDSALYLCASSRPTTGGGYGYTFGSGTRLTVV.

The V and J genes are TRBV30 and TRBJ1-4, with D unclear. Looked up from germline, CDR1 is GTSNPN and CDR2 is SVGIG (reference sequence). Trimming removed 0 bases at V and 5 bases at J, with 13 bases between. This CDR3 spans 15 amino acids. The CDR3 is CAWSVGGASNEKLFF. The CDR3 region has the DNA TGTGCCTGGAGTGTTGGTGGAGCAAGCAATGAAAAACTGTTTTTT.

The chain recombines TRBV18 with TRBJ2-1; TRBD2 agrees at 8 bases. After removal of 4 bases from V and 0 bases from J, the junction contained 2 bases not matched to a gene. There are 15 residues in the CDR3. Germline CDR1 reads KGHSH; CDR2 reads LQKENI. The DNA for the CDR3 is TGTGCCAGCTCACTACTAGCGGACTCCTACAATGAGCAGTTCTTC. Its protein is CASSLLADSYNEQFF. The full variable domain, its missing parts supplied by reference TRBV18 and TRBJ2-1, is NAGVMQNPRHLVRRRGQEARLRCSPMKGHSHVYWYRQLPEEGLKFMVYLQKENIIDESGMPKERFSAEFPKEGPSILRIQQVVRGDSAAYFCASSLLADSYNEQFFGPGTRLTVL.

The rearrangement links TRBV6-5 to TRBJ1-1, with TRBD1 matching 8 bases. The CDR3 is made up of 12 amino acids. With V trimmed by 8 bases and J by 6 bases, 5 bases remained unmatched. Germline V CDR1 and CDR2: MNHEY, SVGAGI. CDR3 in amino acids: CASGMTGAEAFF. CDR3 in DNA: TGTGCCAGCGGGATGACAGGGGCTGAAGCTTTCTTT.

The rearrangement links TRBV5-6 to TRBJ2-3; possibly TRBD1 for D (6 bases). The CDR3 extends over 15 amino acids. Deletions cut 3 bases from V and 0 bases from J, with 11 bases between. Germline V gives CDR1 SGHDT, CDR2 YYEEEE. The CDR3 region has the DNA TGTGCCAGCAGCTCACGGACAGCTAGCACAGATACGCAGTATTTT. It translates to CASSSRTASTDTQYF.

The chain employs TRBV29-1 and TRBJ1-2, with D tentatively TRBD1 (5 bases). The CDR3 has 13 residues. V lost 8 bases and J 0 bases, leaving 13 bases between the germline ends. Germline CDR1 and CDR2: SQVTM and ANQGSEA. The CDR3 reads CSCRGGANYGYTF. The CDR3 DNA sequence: TGCAGCTGTCGGGGGGGAGCTAACTATGGCTACACCTTC.

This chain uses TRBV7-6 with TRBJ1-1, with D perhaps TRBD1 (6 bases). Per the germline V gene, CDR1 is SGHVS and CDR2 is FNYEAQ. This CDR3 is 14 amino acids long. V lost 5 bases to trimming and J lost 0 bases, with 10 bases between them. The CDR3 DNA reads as TGTGCCAGCAGCACCGGACAGATGAACACTGAAGCTTTCTTT. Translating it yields CASSTGQMNTEAFF.

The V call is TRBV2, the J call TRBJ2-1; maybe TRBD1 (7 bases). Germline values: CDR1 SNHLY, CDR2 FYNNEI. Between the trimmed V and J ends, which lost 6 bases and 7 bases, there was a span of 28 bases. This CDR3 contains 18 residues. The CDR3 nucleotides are TGTGCCAGCAGGTCCGGCATGTGGGCGGGACAGCTAGCAAATGAGCAGTTCTTC. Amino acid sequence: CASRSGMWAGQLANEQFF.

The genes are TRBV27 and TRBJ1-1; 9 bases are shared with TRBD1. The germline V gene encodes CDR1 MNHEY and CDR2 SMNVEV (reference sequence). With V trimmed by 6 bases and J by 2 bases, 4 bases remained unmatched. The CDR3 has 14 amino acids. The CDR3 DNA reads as TGTGCCAGCAGACAGGGGGCGCTCAACACTGAAGCTTTCTTT. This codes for CASRQGALNTEAFF.

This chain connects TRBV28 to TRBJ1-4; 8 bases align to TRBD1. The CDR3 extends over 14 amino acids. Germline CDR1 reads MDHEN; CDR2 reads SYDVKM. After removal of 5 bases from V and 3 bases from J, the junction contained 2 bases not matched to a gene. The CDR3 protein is CASSLQGANEKLFF. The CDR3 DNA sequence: TGTGCCAGCAGTCTACAGGGGGCTAATGAAAAACTGTTTTTT.

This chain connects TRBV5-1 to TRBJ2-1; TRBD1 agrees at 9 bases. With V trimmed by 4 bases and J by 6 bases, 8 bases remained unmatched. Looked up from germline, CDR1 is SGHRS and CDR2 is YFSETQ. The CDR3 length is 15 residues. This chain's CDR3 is CASSRQGGSPNEQFF. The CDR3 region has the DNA TGCGCCAGCAGCAGACAGGGGGGTTCTCCCAATGAGCAGTTCTTC.

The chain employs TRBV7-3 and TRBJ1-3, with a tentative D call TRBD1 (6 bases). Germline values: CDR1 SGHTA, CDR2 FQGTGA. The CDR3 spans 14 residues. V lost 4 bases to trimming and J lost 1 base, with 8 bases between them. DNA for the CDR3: TGTGCCAGCAGCTCCACAGGGTCTGGAAACACCATATATTTT. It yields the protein CASSSTGSGNTIYF.

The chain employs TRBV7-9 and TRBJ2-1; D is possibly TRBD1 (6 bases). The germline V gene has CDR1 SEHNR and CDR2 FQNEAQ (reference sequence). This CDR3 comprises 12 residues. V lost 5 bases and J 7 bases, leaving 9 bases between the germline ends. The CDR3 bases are TGTGCCAGCAGCCCAGGGGAGAATGAGCAGTTCTTC. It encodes CASSPGENEQFF.

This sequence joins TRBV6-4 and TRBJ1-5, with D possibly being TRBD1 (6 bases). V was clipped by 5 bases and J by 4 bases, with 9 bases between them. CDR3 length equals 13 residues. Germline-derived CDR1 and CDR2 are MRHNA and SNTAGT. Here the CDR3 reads CASSYDRNQPQHF. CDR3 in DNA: TGTGCCAGCAGTTACGACAGGAATCAGCCCCAGCATTTT.

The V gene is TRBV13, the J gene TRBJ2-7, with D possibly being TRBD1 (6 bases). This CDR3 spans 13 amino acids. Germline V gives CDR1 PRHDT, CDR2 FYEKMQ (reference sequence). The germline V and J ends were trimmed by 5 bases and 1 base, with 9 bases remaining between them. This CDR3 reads CASSKTGSYEQYF. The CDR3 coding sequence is TGTGCCAGCAGCAAGACAGGTTCCTACGAGCAGTACTTC.

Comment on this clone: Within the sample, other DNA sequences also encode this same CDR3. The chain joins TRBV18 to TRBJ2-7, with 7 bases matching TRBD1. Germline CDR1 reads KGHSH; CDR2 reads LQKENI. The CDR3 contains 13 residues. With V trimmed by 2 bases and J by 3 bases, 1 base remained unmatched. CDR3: CASSPGDSYEQYF. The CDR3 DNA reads TGTGCCAGCTCACCAGGGGACAGCTACGAGCAGTACTTC.

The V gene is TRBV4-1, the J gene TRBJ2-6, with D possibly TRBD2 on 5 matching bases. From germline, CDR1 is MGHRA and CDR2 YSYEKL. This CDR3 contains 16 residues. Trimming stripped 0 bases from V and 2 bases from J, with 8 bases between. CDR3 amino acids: CASSQEAVAGANVLTF. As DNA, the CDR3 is TGCGCCAGCAGCCAAGAAGCGGTCGCTGGGGCCAACGTCCTGACTTTC.

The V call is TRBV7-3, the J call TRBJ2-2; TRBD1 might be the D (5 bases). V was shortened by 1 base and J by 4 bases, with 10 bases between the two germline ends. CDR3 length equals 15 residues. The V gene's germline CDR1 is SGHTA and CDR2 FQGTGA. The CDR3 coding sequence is TGTGCCAGCAGCTTAAACCCAGGGTTCACCGGGGAGCTGTTTTTT. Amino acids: CASSLNPGFTGELFF.